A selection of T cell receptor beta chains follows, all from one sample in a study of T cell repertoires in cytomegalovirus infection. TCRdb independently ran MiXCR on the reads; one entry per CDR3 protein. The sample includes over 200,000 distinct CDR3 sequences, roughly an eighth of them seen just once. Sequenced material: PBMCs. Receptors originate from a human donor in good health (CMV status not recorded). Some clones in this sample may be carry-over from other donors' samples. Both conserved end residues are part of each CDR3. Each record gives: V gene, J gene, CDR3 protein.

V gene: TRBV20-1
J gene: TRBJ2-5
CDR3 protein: CSASHTETQYF

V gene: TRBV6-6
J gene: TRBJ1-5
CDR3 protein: CASTNVITRGVNNQPQHF

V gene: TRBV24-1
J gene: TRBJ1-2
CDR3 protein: CATSGTGPPEGYTF

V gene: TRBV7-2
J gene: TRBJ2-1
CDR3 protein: CASTQLAAYNEQFF

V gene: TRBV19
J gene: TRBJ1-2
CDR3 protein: CASSSTGEVSYGYTF

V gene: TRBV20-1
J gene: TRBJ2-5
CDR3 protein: CSARDQLAGLQETQYF

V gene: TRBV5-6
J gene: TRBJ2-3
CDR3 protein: CASSLAVLTSTDTQYF

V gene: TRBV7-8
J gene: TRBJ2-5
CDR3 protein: CASSLGFSPGEGETQYF

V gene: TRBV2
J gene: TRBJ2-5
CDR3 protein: CASVRLEETQYF

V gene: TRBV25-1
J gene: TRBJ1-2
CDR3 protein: CACWGAHGYTF

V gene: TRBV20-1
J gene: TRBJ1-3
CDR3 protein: CSAKVVGGNTIYF

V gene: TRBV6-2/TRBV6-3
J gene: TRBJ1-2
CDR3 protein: CASRTGTPYGYTF

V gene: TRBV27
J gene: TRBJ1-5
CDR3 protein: CASSLQGDKQPQHF

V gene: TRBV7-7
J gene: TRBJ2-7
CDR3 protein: CASSPGFSYEQYF

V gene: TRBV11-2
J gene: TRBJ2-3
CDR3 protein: CASSLVRGGWGGRLTDTQYF

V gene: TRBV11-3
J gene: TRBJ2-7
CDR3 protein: CASISSGETYEQYF

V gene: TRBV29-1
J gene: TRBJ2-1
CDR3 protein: CSVLDGGSYNEQFF

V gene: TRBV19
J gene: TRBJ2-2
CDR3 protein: CASSIDRNTGELFF

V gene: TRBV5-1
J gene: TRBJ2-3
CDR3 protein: CASSFTGTSGGSTDTQYF